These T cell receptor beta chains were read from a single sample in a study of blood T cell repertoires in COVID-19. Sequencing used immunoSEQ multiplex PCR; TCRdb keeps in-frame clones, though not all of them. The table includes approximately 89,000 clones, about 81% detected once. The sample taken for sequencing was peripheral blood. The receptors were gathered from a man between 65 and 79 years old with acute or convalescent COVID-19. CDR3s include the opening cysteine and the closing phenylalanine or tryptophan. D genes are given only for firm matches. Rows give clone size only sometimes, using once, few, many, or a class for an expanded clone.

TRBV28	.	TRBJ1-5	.	TGTGCCAGCACCTTTGACAGGACGCCCCAGCATTTT	CASTFDRTPQHF
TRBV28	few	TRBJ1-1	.	TGTGCCAGCAGTTTACCCGGCGGGGGTCGAGCTTTCTTT	CASSLPGGGRAFF
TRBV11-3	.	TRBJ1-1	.	TGTGCCAGCAGCTCCGATGGGGCAGGGCTTGCTTTCTTT	CASSSDGAGLAFF
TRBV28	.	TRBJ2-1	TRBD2	TGTGCCAGCAGTCTTCCTAGCGGGAGGGCCAATGAGCAGTTCTTC	CASSLPSGRANEQFF
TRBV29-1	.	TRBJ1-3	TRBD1	TGCAGCGTTCGGATCACAGGGGGCCCTGGAAACACCATATATTTT	CSVRITGGPGNTIYF
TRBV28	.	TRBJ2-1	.	TGTGCCAGCAGTTTGAGGGCGCGCAATGGGGGGAATGAGCAGTTCTTC	CASSLRARNGGNEQFF
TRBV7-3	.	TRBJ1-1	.	TGTGCCAGCAGCTTAGGGGCAGGGAACACTGAAGCTTTCTTT	CASSLGAGNTEAFF
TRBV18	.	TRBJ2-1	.	TGTGCCAGCTCTCTTGGGACATCCACTTACAATGAGCAGTTCTTC	CASSLGTSTYNEQFF
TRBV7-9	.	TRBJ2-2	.	TGTGCCAGCAGCTTAGCGGGCATCCTGAACACCGGGGAGCTGTTTTTT	CASSLAGILNTGELFF
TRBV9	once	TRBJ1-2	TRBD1	TGTGCCAGCAGCCCCCTTGCTATGGGGGACAGGAATCCCAACTATGGCTACACCTTC	CASSPLAMGDRNPNYGYTF
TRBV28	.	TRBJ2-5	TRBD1	TGTGCCAGCAGCCGGGGACAGGGCTCTCAAGAGACCCAGTACTTC	CASSRGQGSQETQYF
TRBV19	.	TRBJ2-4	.	TGTGCCAGTAGTCAGGACGGAGGAGGGACCAAAAACATTCAGTACTTC	CASSQDGGGTKNIQYF
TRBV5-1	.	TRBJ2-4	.	TGCGCCAGCAGCTTGGATCCCGGGAGCATCAAAAACATTCAGTACTTC	CASSLDPGSIKNIQYF
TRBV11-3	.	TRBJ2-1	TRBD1	TGTGCCAGCAGCCCCTGGACGACAGGGGATGGCGATGAGCAGTTCTTC	CASSPWTTGDGDEQFF
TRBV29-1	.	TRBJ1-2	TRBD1	TGCAGCGTTGGAAGGACAGGGAGCAGTAACTATGGCTACACCTTC	CSVGRTGSSNYGYTF